The clone carrying this T cell receptor (beta chain) turned up a few times. Some clones are missing from TCRdb's copy, which holds only in-frame ones; the method was immunoSEQ multiplex PCR. The sample holds 190,000 or so clones; around 88% are singletons and the top ten take approximately 4%. The ends were cut back, 6 bases at V and 6 bases at J, with 18 bases in the middle. Germline-derived CDR1 and CDR2 are MNHNY and SVGAGI (reference sequence). The CDR3 runs 15 residues. These data belong to a study of blood T cell repertoires in COVID-19. The chain couples TRBV6-6 to TRBJ1-5, with TRBD1 as a possible D gene (5 bases). The sequenced material came from peripheral blood. The TCR originated in a woman in her 30s with acute or convalescent COVID-19. Here the CDR3 reads CASRPSDSPGQPQHF. Here the CDR3 DNA reads TGTGCCAGCAGACCAAGCGACAGTCCGGGTCAGCCCCAGCATTTT.